The 14 T cell receptor beta chains below come from one sample, sequenced in a study of T cells in Graves' hyperthyroidism and ophthalmopathy. RNA transcripts yielded amplified TCR beta CDR3 regions. The TCR CDR3 was amplified in a first-round RT-PCR using the HTBI primer set. TCRdb reprocessed the multiplex PCR reads via MiXCR and lists one record per CDR3 protein. The sample carries a few hundred thousand distinct CDR3 sequences, approximately 15% recorded once. Sequencing was performed on blood. The receptors originated from a woman aged 40 to 49 with Graves' ophthalmopathy.

In this sample, this clonotype turned up many times. The V call is TRBV2, the J call TRBJ2-1, with D tentatively TRBD2 (6 bases). Germline V gene data show CDR1 as SNHLY and CDR2 as FYNNEI. This CDR3 has 15 residues. Trimming cost V 1 base and J 5 bases, with 12 bases left between them. Here the CDR3 DNA reads TGTGCCAGCAGTGAAGTTTCCGGGGGAAACAATGAGCAGTTCTTC. Protein: CASSEVSGGNNEQFF. Using reference TRBV2 and TRBJ2-1 for the parts outside the CDR3, the full variable domain is EPEVTQTPSHQVTQMGQEVILRCVPISNHLYFYWYRQILGQKVEFLVSFYNNEISEKSEIFDDQFSVERPDGSNFTLKIRSTKLEDSAMYFCASSEVSGGNNEQFFGPGTRLTVL.

The sample holds many counts of this clonotype. The CDR3 region has the DNA TGTGCCAGCGCCCCCCCTGGGGGATGGACTGAAGCTTTCTTT. As protein: CASAPPGGWTEAFF. The rearrangement links TRBV27 to TRBJ1-1; TRBD1 might be the D (5 bases). V was trimmed by 8 bases and J by 5 bases, leaving 18 bases between them. Germline V gives CDR1 MNHEY, CDR2 SMNVEV (reference sequence). The CDR3 sequence is 14 residues long.

At least ten counts were recorded for this clonotype. The gene calls are TRBV29-1 and TRBJ2-7, with TRBD2 matching over 12 bases. CDR3 size: 15 residues. Trimming took 4 bases from V and 0 from J; bases not matched to a gene: 4. Per germline, CDR1 SQVTM and CDR2 ANQGSEA. CDR3 in DNA: TGCAGCGTTGTTGGACTAGCGGGAAGCTCCTACGAGCAGTACTTC. Encoded protein: CSVVGLAGSSYEQYF.

This clonotype has ten or more counts. The chain couples TRBV7-8 to TRBJ2-2; 7 bases align to TRBD1. With V trimmed by 5 bases and J by 1 base, 7 bases remained unmatched. The CDR3 loop spans 16 amino acids. Germline V gene sequence: CDR1 SGHVS, CDR2 FQNEAQ. The DNA of the CDR3 is TGTGCCAGCAGCCCACAGGGGATTAGGAACACCGGGGAGCTGTTTTTT. Its protein product is CASSPQGIRNTGELFF.

The chain joins TRBV30 to TRBJ1-5; the D gene is possibly TRBD1 (5 bases). The CDR3 sequence is 14 residues long. The V and J ends lost 3 bases and 0 bases respectively, with 9 bases between them. The germline V gene has CDR1 GTSNPN and CDR2 SVGIG (reference sequence). The CDR3 loop reads CAWSRDYSNQPQHF. The CDR3 region has the DNA TGTGCCTGGAGCCGGGACTATAGCAATCAGCCCCAGCATTTT.

The chain links TRBV19 to TRBJ2-7, with D unresolved. CDR3 length: 17 residues. Germline loops: CDR1 LNHDA, CDR2 SQIVND (reference sequence). V was shortened by 3 bases and J by 3 bases, with 21 bases between the two germline ends. This CDR3 reads CASSIKDAQTSFYEQYF. The CDR3 nucleotides are TGTGCCAGTAGTATCAAGGATGCCCAGACATCCTTCTACGAGCAGTACTTC.

This clonotype was counted ten times or more. Written as DNA, the CDR3 is TGCAGTGCTAGAGCGGACCGCTACAATGAGCAGTTCTTC. Its translation: CSARADRYNEQFF. The chain combines TRBV20-1 with TRBJ2-1; no definite D call. The V gene's germline CDR1 is DFQATT and CDR2 SNEGSKA (reference sequence). Trimming cost V 1 base and J 3 bases, with 7 bases left between them. This CDR3 spans 13 amino acids.

CDR3 in amino acids: CASSWDSDYNEQFF. DNA for the CDR3: TGTGCCAGCAGCTGGGACAGTGACTACAATGAGCAGTTCTTC. The chain uses TRBV5-4 and TRBJ2-1, with 7 positions matching TRBD1. The CDR3 sequence is 14 residues long. The germline CDR1 and CDR2 sequences are SGHNT and YYREEE (reference sequence). J lost 3 bases, V lost 3 bases, and 3 bases had no gene match.

This clonotype was observed many times. The V and J genes are TRBV2 and TRBJ2-3, with 7 nucleotides matching TRBD1. Trimming removed 5 bases from V and 3 bases from J; junction bases left unmatched: 8. Germline V gene lookup returns CDR1 SNHLY and CDR2 FYNNEI. CDR3 length: 15 residues. The CDR3 sequence: CASSLTGITTDTQYF. The CDR3 region has the DNA TGTGCCAGCAGTTTGACAGGGATCACTACAGATACGCAGTATTTT.

The CDR3: CASSPPDRRDTQYF. CDR3 DNA: TGTGCCAGCTCACCACCAGATAGGAGGGATACGCAGTATTTT. The V and J genes are TRBV18 and TRBJ2-3; possibly TRBD2 for D (5 bases). Germline-derived CDR1 and CDR2 are KGHSH and LQKENI. V gave up 0 bases and J gave up 6 bases, with 10 bases separating them. The CDR3 has 14 amino acids.

J is TRBJ1-1 and V is TRBV7-9; D is unclear. Germline CDR1 reads SEHNR; CDR2 reads FQNEAQ (reference sequence). This CDR3 comprises 14 residues. V lost 0 bases and J lost 6, with 11 bases in between. CDR3 DNA sequence: TGTGCCAGCAGCTTAGCGGCACGTCGTCCTGAAGCTTTCTTT. This sequence encodes CASSLAARRPEAFF.

This clonotype was seen ten or more times. The V and J genes are TRBV2 and TRBJ2-3; the D gene is possibly TRBD2 (5 bases). Germline V CDR1 and CDR2: SNHLY, FYNNEI. The CDR3 runs 13 residues. V was trimmed by 6 bases and J by 6 bases, leaving 13 bases between them. The CDR3 here is CASRAADLDTQYF. The CDR3 nucleotides read TGTGCCAGCAGGGCCGCGGACTTGGATACGCAGTATTTT. The variable domain in full, completed from reference TRBV2 and TRBJ2-3, reads EPEVTQTPSHQVTQMGQEVILRCVPISNHLYFYWYRQILGQKVEFLVSFYNNEISEKSEIFDDQFSVERPDGSNFTLKIRSTKLEDSAMYFCASRAADLDTQYFGPGTRLTVL.

This clonotype appeared a few times. V usage is TRBV29-1 and J usage is TRBJ2-7; no clear D. The CDR3 contains 14 residues. V shed 5 bases and J shed 0 bases, with 14 bases lying between them. CDR1 and CDR2 (germline): SQVTM, ANQGSEA. CDR3 sequence reads: CSVSKTQSSYEQYF. The CDR3 DNA reads as TGCAGCGTTTCCAAAACGCAGAGCTCCTACGAGCAGTACTTC.

The V call is TRBV20-1, the J call TRBJ1-2; 8 nucleotides match TRBD1. This CDR3 region has 12 residues. With V trimmed by 6 bases and J by 7 bases, 7 bases remained unmatched. Looked up from germline, CDR1 is DFQATT and CDR2 is SNEGSKA (reference sequence). The CDR3 reads CSARGTGGGYTF. CDR3 nucleotide sequence: TGCAGTGCGAGGGGTACAGGGGGTGGCTACACCTTC.